The rows below give T cell receptor beta chains drawn from one sample of a study of T cell responses to AZD1222 COVID-19 vaccine. The repertoire was sequenced with immunoSEQ multiplex PCR; TCRdb's copy has only in-frame clones and lacks some. The table shows about 150,000 clones, with about 92% occurring only once. This specimen consisted of peripheral blood, obtained on day 0 of AZD1222 vaccination. The receptors come from an adult in good health. Both conserved end residues are part of each CDR3. Fields, in order: CDR3 protein, CDR3 DNA, D gene, J gene, clone size, V gene. A D gene is named only where the DNA matches it firmly. Only some rows state a clone size, as once, few, many or a class for expanded clones.

cdr3_aa: CASSQGQGNEKLFF
cdr3_nt: TGCGCCAGCAGCCAAGGGCAGGGAAACGAAAAACTGTTTTTT
d_call: .
j_call: TRBJ1-4
clone_size: .
v_call: TRBV4-3

cdr3_aa: CASSLLGLAGGDTQYF
cdr3_nt: TGTGCCAGCAGCTTACTAGGGCTAGCGGGAGGGGATACGCAGTATTTT
d_call: TRBD2
j_call: TRBJ2-3
clone_size: .
v_call: TRBV7-3

cdr3_aa: CASSLERAETQYF
cdr3_nt: TGCGCCAGCAGCCTCGAAAGGGCCGAGACCCAGTACTTC
d_call: .
j_call: TRBJ2-5
clone_size: .
v_call: TRBV5-1

cdr3_aa: CAISEFGGNTGELFF
cdr3_nt: TGTGCCATCAGTGAGTTCGGGGGGAACACCGGGGAGCTGTTTTTT
d_call: .
j_call: TRBJ2-2
clone_size: .
v_call: TRBV10-3

cdr3_aa: CASSTRTGNTGELFF
cdr3_nt: TGTGCCAGCAGTACCAGGACAGGGAACACCGGGGAGCTGTTTTTT
d_call: TRBD1
j_call: TRBJ2-2
clone_size: .
v_call: TRBV28

cdr3_aa: CASSHSEGAGTETQYF
cdr3_nt: TGTGCCAGTAGCCACTCCGAAGGGGCGGGTACAGAGACCCAGTACTTC
d_call: .
j_call: TRBJ2-5
clone_size: .
v_call: TRBV19

cdr3_aa: CASSLNGDNNNEQFF
cdr3_nt: TGTGCCAGCAGCTTAAACGGGGACAACAACAATGAGCAGTTCTTC
d_call: .
j_call: TRBJ2-1
clone_size: .
v_call: TRBV7-2

cdr3_aa: CASSQGQGATGELFF
cdr3_nt: TGTGCCAGCAGCCAGGGACAGGGGGCGACCGGGGAGCTGTTTTTT
d_call: TRBD1
j_call: TRBJ2-2
clone_size: .
v_call: TRBV7-8

cdr3_aa: CASSLVGGGTEAFF
cdr3_nt: TGTGCCAGCAGCTTAGTAGGGGGCGGAACTGAAGCTTTCTTT
d_call: TRBD1
j_call: TRBJ1-1
clone_size: once
v_call: TRBV7-3

cdr3_aa: CASSQDRNTEAFF
cdr3_nt: TGTGCCAGCAGCCAGGACCGTAACACTGAAGCTTTCTTT
d_call: .
j_call: TRBJ1-1
clone_size: .
v_call: TRBV6-2/TRBV6-3

cdr3_aa: CASSQDWIWDRVQETQYF
cdr3_nt: TGCGCCAGCAGCCAAGATTGGATATGGGACAGGGTTCAAGAGACCCAGTACTTC
d_call: TRBD1
j_call: TRBJ2-5
clone_size: .
v_call: TRBV4-3

cdr3_aa: CALRQGPGGYGYTF
cdr3_nt: TGTGCCCTCAGACAGGGACCGGGGGGTTATGGCTACACCTTC
d_call: TRBD1
j_call: TRBJ1-2
clone_size: .
v_call: TRBV30

cdr3_aa: CAWSAGSGQPQHF
cdr3_nt: TGTGCCTGGAGTGCCGGATCTGGTCAGCCCCAGCATTTT
d_call: .
j_call: TRBJ1-5
clone_size: .
v_call: TRBV30

cdr3_aa: CASTELAGGDTQYF
cdr3_nt: TGTGCCAGCACCGAACTAGCGGGAGGAGATACGCAGTATTTT
d_call: TRBD2
j_call: TRBJ2-3
clone_size: .
v_call: TRBV6-5

cdr3_aa: CASSWNTGDSGYTF
cdr3_nt: TGCGCCAGCAGCTGGAACACAGGGGACTCTGGCTACACCTTC
d_call: TRBD1
j_call: TRBJ1-2
clone_size: .
v_call: TRBV5-1

cdr3_aa: CASSLESPPNTGELFF
cdr3_nt: TGTGCCAGCAGCTTAGAAAGTCCACCGAACACCGGGGAGCTGTTTTTT
d_call: .
j_call: TRBJ2-2
clone_size: .
v_call: TRBV7-2

cdr3_aa: CASSQALGAGEKLFF
cdr3_nt: TGTGCCAGCAGCCAAGCTCTAGGGGCAGGGGAAAAACTGTTTTTT
d_call: .
j_call: TRBJ1-4
clone_size: .
v_call: TRBV14

cdr3_aa: CASSLIGGSHQPQHF
cdr3_nt: TGTGCCAGCAGCTTAATAGGGGGGTCCCATCAGCCCCAGCATTTT
d_call: .
j_call: TRBJ1-5
clone_size: .
v_call: TRBV7-2

cdr3_aa: CASSIDRGFEAFF
cdr3_nt: TGTGCCAGTAGTATCGACAGGGGATTCGAAGCTTTCTTT
d_call: TRBD1
j_call: TRBJ1-1
clone_size: .
v_call: TRBV19

cdr3_aa: CASSYSGNFNYGYTF
cdr3_nt: TGTGCCAGCAGTTACTCGGGAAACTTTAACTATGGCTACACCTTC
d_call: .
j_call: TRBJ1-2
clone_size: .
v_call: TRBV6-5

cdr3_aa: CASSRGQGPEKLFF
cdr3_nt: TGTGCCAGCAGTCGGGGACAAGGGCCTGAAAAACTGTTTTTT
d_call: .
j_call: TRBJ1-4
clone_size: .
v_call: TRBV28

cdr3_aa: CASSLGGGANQPQHF
cdr3_nt: TGTGCCAGCAGCTTAGGAGGGGGGGCAAATCAGCCCCAGCATTTT
d_call: .
j_call: TRBJ1-5
clone_size: .
v_call: TRBV7-3

cdr3_aa: CASSITGPGELFF
cdr3_nt: TGTGCCAGCAGTATTACAGGGCCCGGGGAGCTGTTTTTT
d_call: .
j_call: TRBJ2-2
clone_size: .
v_call: TRBV12-3/TRBV12-4

cdr3_aa: CASSPEGRLTGELFF
cdr3_nt: TGTGCCAGCAGCCCAGAGGGTAGGCTCACCGGGGAGCTGTTTTTT
d_call: .
j_call: TRBJ2-2
clone_size: .
v_call: TRBV3-1/TRBV3-2

cdr3_aa: CASSPVGLSSYEQYF
cdr3_nt: TGTGCCAGCAGCCCCGTGGGGCTTAGCTCCTACGAGCAGTACTTC
d_call: .
j_call: TRBJ2-7
clone_size: .
v_call: TRBV28

cdr3_aa: CASSLVGDNEQFF
cdr3_nt: TGTGCCAGCAGCTTAGTCGGGGACAATGAGCAGTTCTTC
d_call: .
j_call: TRBJ2-1
clone_size: .
v_call: TRBV7-2

cdr3_aa: CASSLAGRGTEQYF
cdr3_nt: TGCGCCAGCAGCTTGGCCGGGAGAGGGACCGAGCAGTACTTC
d_call: .
j_call: TRBJ2-7
clone_size: .
v_call: TRBV5-1

cdr3_aa: CAHRTQGDTEAFF
cdr3_nt: TGTGCCCACCGGACGCAGGGGGACACTGAAGCTTTCTTT
d_call: TRBD1
j_call: TRBJ1-1
clone_size: few
v_call: TRBV30

cdr3_aa: CSALSYGYTF
cdr3_nt: TGCAGCGCCTTGTCCTATGGCTACACCTTC
d_call: .
j_call: TRBJ1-2
clone_size: .
v_call: TRBV29-1

cdr3_aa: CASSLLRGRAGELFF
cdr3_nt: TGTGCCAGCAGCCTATTAAGGGGGCGGGCCGGGGAGCTGTTTTTT
d_call: TRBD1
j_call: TRBJ2-2
clone_size: .
v_call: TRBV3-1/TRBV3-2

cdr3_aa: CASSVVTHLNTEAFF
cdr3_nt: TGTGCCAGCAGCGTAGTCACACACCTGAACACTGAAGCTTTCTTT
d_call: .
j_call: TRBJ1-1
clone_size: .
v_call: TRBV9

cdr3_aa: CASSHERDWDIPLDYGYTF
cdr3_nt: TGCGCCAGCAGTCACGAGAGAGATTGGGACATTCCCTTAGACTATGGCTACACCTTC
d_call: .
j_call: TRBJ1-2
clone_size: .
v_call: TRBV4-1

cdr3_aa: CAWSVWPSGDYNEQFF
cdr3_nt: TGTGCCTGGAGTGTATGGCCTAGCGGCGACTACAATGAGCAGTTCTTC
d_call: TRBD2
j_call: TRBJ2-1
clone_size: .
v_call: TRBV30

cdr3_aa: CASRRTSGSYEQYF
cdr3_nt: TGCGCCAGCAGAAGGACTAGCGGGAGCTACGAGCAGTACTTC
d_call: TRBD2
j_call: TRBJ2-7
clone_size: .
v_call: TRBV4-1

cdr3_aa: CSVEGTGYNEQFF
cdr3_nt: TGCAGCGTTGAAGGGACAGGGTATAATGAGCAGTTCTTC
d_call: TRBD1
j_call: TRBJ2-1
clone_size: .
v_call: TRBV29-1

cdr3_aa: CASTVKQGAVGTGELFF
cdr3_nt: TGTGCCAGCACCGTCAAACAGGGGGCTGTTGGCACCGGGGAGCTGTTTTTT
d_call: TRBD1
j_call: TRBJ2-2
clone_size: .
v_call: TRBV5-4

cdr3_aa: CASSPRTGPRTDTQYF
cdr3_nt: TGTGCCAGCAGCCCTAGGACAGGACCTCGGACAGATACGCAGTATTTT
d_call: TRBD1
j_call: TRBJ2-3
clone_size: .
v_call: TRBV7-2

cdr3_aa: CASSLAGGLYEQYF
cdr3_nt: TGTGCCAGCAGCTTAGCGGGGGGGCTCTACGAGCAGTACTTC
d_call: TRBD2
j_call: TRBJ2-7
clone_size: .
v_call: TRBV11-2

cdr3_aa: CASSFVEGLAGFNEQFF
cdr3_nt: TGTGCCAGCAGCTTTGTCGAAGGACTAGCGGGATTCAATGAGCAGTTCTTC
d_call: .
j_call: TRBJ2-1
clone_size: .
v_call: TRBV12-1

cdr3_aa: CASSTPGGSQETQYF
cdr3_nt: TGTGCCAGCAGCACACCCGGGGGCTCCCAAGAGACCCAGTACTTC
d_call: .
j_call: TRBJ2-5
clone_size: .
v_call: TRBV7-9

cdr3_aa: CASSLFGQPSYEQYF
cdr3_nt: TGTGCCAGCAGCTTGTTTGGTCAGCCTTCCTACGAGCAGTACTTC
d_call: .
j_call: TRBJ2-7
clone_size: .
v_call: TRBV5-4

cdr3_aa: CASSISAGLAYEQYF
cdr3_nt: TGTGCCAGCAGCATCTCCGCGGGACTAGCCTACGAGCAGTACTTC
d_call: TRBD2
j_call: TRBJ2-7
clone_size: .
v_call: TRBV7-3

cdr3_aa: CASSRDINTEAFF
cdr3_nt: TGTGCCAGCAGTCGTGACATAAACACTGAAGCTTTCTTT
d_call: .
j_call: TRBJ1-1
clone_size: .
v_call: TRBV7-2

cdr3_aa: CASSSAVIQPQHF
cdr3_nt: TGTGCCAGCAGTTCCGCAGTAATCCAGCCCCAGCATTTT
d_call: .
j_call: TRBJ1-5
clone_size: .
v_call: TRBV12-3/TRBV12-4

cdr3_aa: CASSVESLAGEFGREQFF
cdr3_nt: TGTGCCAGCAGCGTAGAATCCCTAGCGGGAGAATTCGGGCGTGAGCAGTTCTTC
d_call: TRBD2
j_call: TRBJ2-1
clone_size: .
v_call: TRBV9

cdr3_aa: CAISSDSYGYTF
cdr3_nt: TGTGCCATCAGTTCGGACAGCTATGGCTACACCTTC
d_call: .
j_call: TRBJ1-2
clone_size: .
v_call: TRBV10-3

cdr3_aa: CASSEVLGIGQPQHF
cdr3_nt: TGTGCCAGCAGTGAAGTTTTGGGGATAGGACAGCCCCAGCATTTT
d_call: .
j_call: TRBJ1-5
clone_size: .
v_call: TRBV2

cdr3_aa: CASSPPVSGYTF
cdr3_nt: TGTGCCAGCAGTCCTCCGGTGTCGGGCTACACCTTC
d_call: .
j_call: TRBJ1-2
clone_size: .
v_call: TRBV6-5

cdr3_aa: CASTLSFTEKLFF
cdr3_nt: TGTGCCAGCACTTTAAGTTTCACTGAAAAACTGTTTTTT
d_call: .
j_call: TRBJ1-4
clone_size: .
v_call: TRBV12-3/TRBV12-4

cdr3_aa: CASSYTGLAGADEQFF
cdr3_nt: TGTGCCAGCAGTTACACAGGACTAGCGGGAGCAGATGAGCAGTTCTTC
d_call: TRBD2
j_call: TRBJ2-1
clone_size: .
v_call: TRBV6-5

cdr3_aa: CASSRDSDASPLHF
cdr3_nt: TGTGCCAGCAGCCGGGACAGTGACGCTTCACCCCTCCACTTT
d_call: TRBD1
j_call: TRBJ1-6
clone_size: once
v_call: TRBV7-9

cdr3_aa: CASSFPGPSSEQYF
cdr3_nt: TGTGCCAGCAGCTTTCCGGGGCCTAGTAGTGAGCAGTACTTC
d_call: .
j_call: TRBJ2-7
clone_size: .
v_call: TRBV7-6

cdr3_aa: CASSFPAGGEKLFF
cdr3_nt: TGTGCCAGCAGTTTCCCGGCGGGCGGTGAAAAACTGTTTTTT
d_call: .
j_call: TRBJ1-4
clone_size: .
v_call: TRBV28

cdr3_aa: CASSVLMSRADTQYF
cdr3_nt: TGTGCCAGCAGCGTATTAATGTCCAGGGCCGATACGCAGTATTTT
d_call: .
j_call: TRBJ2-3
clone_size: .
v_call: TRBV9

cdr3_aa: CASSIRKQGYSHSNQPQHF
cdr3_nt: TGTGCCAGTAGTATACGGAAACAGGGCTACAGCCATAGCAATCAGCCCCAGCATTTT
d_call: .
j_call: TRBJ1-5
clone_size: .
v_call: TRBV19

cdr3_aa: CASSPRPTGMNTEAFF
cdr3_nt: TGTGCCAGTAGTCCACGACCTACAGGGATGAACACTGAAGCTTTCTTT
d_call: .
j_call: TRBJ1-1
clone_size: .
v_call: TRBV19

cdr3_aa: CASSLQGVGANVLTF
cdr3_nt: TGCGCCAGCAGCTTGCAGGGGGTTGGGGCCAACGTCCTGACTTTC
d_call: TRBD1
j_call: TRBJ2-6
clone_size: once
v_call: TRBV5-1

cdr3_aa: CASSDSGMSGILPYNEQFF
cdr3_nt: TGTGCCAGCAGTGACTCCGGTATGTCCGGGATCCTCCCCTACAATGAGCAGTTCTTC
d_call: .
j_call: TRBJ2-1
clone_size: .
v_call: TRBV6-4

cdr3_aa: CASSLPTGRGAGELFF
cdr3_nt: TGTGCCAGCAGCTTACCAACGGGCCGAGGGGCCGGGGAGCTGTTTTTT
d_call: .
j_call: TRBJ2-2
clone_size: .
v_call: TRBV28

cdr3_aa: CATSGGDGNEQFF
cdr3_nt: TGTGCCACTAGCGGGGGGGACGGGAATGAGCAGTTCTTC
d_call: TRBD2
j_call: TRBJ2-1
clone_size: .
v_call: TRBV7-6